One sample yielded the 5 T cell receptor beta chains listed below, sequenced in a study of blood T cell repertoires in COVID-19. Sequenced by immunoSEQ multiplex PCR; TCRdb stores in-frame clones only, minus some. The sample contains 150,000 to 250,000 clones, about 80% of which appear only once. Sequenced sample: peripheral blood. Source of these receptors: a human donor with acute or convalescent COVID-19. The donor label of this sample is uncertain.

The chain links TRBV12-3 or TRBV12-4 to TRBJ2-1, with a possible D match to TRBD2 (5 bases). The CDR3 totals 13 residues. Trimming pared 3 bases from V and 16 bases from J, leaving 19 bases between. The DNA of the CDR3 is TGTGCCAGCAGTTTGTCACTAGTGGCTCCCCTATTCTTC. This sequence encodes CASSLSLVAPLFF.

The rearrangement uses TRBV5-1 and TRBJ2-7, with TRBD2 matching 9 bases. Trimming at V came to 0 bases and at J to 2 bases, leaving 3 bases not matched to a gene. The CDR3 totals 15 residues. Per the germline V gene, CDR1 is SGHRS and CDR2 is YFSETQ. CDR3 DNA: TGCGCCAGCAGCTTGGGCCCTAGCGGGACCTACGAGCAGTACTTC. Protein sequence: CASSLGPSGTYEQYF.

In nucleotides, the CDR3 is TGTGCCAGCAGCAGGCAGGGGGCGCTCACCGGGGAGCTGTTTTTT. This translates into CASSRQGALTGELFF. The chain joins TRBV5-4 to TRBJ2-2; 8 bases agree with TRBD1. The CDR3 sequence is 15 residues long. Germline V gene lookup returns CDR1 SGHNT and CDR2 YYREEE (reference sequence). The J segment lost 4 bases and the V segment lost 4 bases, leaving 6 bases of the junction unmatched.

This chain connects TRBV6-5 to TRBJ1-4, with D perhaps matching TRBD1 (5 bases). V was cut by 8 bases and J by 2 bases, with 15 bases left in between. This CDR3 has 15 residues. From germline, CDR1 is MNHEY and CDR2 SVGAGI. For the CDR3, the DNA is TGTGCCAGCCTCCGCGGGGCTGCGACTAATGAAAAACTGTTTTTT. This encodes CASLRGAATNEKLFF.

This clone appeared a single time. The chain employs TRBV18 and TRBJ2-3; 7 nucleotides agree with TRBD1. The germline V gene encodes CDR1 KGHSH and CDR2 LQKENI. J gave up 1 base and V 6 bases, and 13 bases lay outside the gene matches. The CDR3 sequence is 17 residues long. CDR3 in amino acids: CASSLYRGIGGTDTQYF. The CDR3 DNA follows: TGTGCCAGCTCCCTTTACAGGGGCATTGGGGGCACAGATACGCAGTATTTT.